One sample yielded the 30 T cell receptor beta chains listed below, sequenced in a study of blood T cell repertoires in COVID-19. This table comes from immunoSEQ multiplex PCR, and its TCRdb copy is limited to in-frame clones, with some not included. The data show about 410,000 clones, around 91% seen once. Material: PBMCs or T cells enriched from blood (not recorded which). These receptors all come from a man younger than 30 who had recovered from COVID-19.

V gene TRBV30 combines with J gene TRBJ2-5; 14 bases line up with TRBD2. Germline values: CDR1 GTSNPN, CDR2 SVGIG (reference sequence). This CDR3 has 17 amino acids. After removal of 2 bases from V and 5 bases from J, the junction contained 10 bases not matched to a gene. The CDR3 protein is CAWSYRLAGGYMETQYF. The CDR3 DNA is TGTGCCTGGAGTTACAGACTAGCGGGAGGGTATATGGAGACCCAGTACTTC.

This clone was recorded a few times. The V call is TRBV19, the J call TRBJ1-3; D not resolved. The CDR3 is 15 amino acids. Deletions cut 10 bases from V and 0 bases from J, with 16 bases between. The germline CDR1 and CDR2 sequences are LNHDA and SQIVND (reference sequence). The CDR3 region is CATTPAAVSGNTIYF. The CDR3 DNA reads TGTGCCACTACACCTGCGGCAGTCTCTGGAAACACCATATATTTT.

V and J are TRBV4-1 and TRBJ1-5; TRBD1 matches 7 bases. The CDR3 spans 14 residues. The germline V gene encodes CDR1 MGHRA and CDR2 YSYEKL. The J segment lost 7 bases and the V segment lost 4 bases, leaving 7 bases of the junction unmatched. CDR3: CASSLGTEGQPQHF. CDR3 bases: TGCGCCAGCAGCCTCGGGACAGAAGGACAGCCCCAGCATTTT.

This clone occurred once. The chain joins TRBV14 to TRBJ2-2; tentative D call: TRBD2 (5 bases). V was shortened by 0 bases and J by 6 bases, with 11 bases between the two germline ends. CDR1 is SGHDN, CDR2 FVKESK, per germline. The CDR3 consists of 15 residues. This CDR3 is CASSQDGLASGELFF. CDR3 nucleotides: TGTGCCAGCAGCCAAGATGGGCTAGCCTCCGGGGAGCTGTTTTTT. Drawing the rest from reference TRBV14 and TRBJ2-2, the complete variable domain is EAGVTQFPSHSVIEKGQTVTLRCDPISGHDNLYWYRRVMGKEIKFLLHFVKESKQDESGMPNNRFLAERTGGTYSTLKVQPAELEDSGVYFCASSQDGLASGELFFGEGSRLTVL.

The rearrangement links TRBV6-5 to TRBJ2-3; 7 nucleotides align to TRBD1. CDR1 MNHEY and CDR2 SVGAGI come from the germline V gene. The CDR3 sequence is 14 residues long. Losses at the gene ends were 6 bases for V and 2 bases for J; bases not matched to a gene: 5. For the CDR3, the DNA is TGTGCCAGCAGCAAGGGACAGCTCACAGATACGCAGTATTTT. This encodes CASSKGQLTDTQYF.

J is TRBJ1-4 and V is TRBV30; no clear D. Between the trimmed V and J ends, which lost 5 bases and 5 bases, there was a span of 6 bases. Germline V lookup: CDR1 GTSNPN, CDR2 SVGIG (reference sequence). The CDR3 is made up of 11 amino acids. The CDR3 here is CAWAQNEKLFF. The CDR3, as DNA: TGTGCCTGGGCCCAAAATGAAAAACTGTTTTTT.

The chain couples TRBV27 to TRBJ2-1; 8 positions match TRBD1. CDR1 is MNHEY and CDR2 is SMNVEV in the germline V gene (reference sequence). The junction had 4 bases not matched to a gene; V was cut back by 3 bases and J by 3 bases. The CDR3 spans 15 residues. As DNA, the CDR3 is TGTGCCAGCAGTTTGCCCGGACAGGGCTACAATGAGCAGTTCTTC. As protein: CASSLPGQGYNEQFF.

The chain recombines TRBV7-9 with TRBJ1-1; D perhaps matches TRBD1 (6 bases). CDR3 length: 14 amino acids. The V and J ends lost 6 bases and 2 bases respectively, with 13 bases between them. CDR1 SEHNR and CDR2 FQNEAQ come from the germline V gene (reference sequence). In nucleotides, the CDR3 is TGTGCCAGCAGGGTACAGGGCGCAAACACTGAAGCTTTCTTT. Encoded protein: CASRVQGANTEAFF.

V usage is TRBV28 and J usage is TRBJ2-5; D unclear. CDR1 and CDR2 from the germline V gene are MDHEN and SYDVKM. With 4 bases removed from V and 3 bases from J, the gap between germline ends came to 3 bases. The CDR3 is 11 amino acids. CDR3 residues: CASSSEETQYF. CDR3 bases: TGTGCCAGCAGTTCCGAAGAGACCCAGTACTTC.

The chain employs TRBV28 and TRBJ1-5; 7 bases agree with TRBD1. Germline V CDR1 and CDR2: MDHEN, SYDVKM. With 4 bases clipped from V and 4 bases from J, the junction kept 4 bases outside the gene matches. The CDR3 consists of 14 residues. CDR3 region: CASSWTGTNQPQHF. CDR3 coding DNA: TGTGCCAGCAGTTGGACAGGTACAAATCAGCCCCAGCATTTT. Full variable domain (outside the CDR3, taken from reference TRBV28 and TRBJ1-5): DVKVTQSSRYLVKRTGEKVFLECVQDMDHENMFWYRQDPGLGLRLIYFSYDVKMKEKGDIPEGYSVSREKKERFSLILESASTNQTSMYLCASSWTGTNQPQHFGDGTRLSIL.

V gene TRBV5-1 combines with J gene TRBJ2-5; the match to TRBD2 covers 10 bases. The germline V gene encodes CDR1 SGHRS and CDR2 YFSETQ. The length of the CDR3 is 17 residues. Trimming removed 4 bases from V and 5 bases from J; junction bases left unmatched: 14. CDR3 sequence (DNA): TGCGCCAGCAGCCCGGAGCCCAGCGGGAGGGCCCTGGAGACCCAGTACTTC. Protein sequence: CASSPEPSGRALETQYF. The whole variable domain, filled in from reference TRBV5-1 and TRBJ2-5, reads KAGVTQTPRYLIKTRGQQVTLSCSPISGHRSVSWYQQTPGQGLQFLFEYFSETQRNKGNFPGRFSGRQFSNSRSEMNVSTLELGDSALYLCASSPEPSGRALETQYFGPGTRLLVL.

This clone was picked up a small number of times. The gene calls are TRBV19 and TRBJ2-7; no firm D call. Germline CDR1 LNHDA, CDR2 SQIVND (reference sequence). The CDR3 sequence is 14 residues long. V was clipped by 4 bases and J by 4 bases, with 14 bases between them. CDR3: CASSSSPGGYEQYF. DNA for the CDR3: TGTGCCAGTAGTAGTTCTCCGGGTGGGTACGAGCAGTACTTC.

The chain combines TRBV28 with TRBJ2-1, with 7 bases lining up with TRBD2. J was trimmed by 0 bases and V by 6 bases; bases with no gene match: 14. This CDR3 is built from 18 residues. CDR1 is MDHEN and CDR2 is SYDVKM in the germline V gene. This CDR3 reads CASRNLAGLLSSYNEQFF. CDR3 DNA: TGTGCCAGCAGAAACTTAGCGGGTTTGTTAAGCTCCTACAATGAGCAGTTCTTC.

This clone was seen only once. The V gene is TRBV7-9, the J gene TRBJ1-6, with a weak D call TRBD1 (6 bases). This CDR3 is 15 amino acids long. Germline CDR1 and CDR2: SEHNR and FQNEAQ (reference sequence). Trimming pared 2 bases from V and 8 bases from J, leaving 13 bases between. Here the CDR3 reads CASSLSAGADSPLHF. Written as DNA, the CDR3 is TGTGCCAGCAGCTTATCCGCAGGGGCGGATTCACCCCTCCACTTT. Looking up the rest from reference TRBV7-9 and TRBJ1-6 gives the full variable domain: DTGVSQNPRHKITKRGQNVTFRCDPISEHNRLYWYRQTLGQGPEFLTYFQNEAQLEKSRLLSDRFSAERPKGSFSTLEIQRTEQGDSAMYLCASSLSAGADSPLHFGNGTRLTVT.

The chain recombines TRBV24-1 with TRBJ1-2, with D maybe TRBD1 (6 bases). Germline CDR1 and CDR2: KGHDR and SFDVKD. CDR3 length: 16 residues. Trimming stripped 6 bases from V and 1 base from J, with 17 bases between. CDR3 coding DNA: TGTGCCACCAGTCCGCCCTCAGGACAGATTAACTATGGCTACACCTTC. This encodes CATSPPSGQINYGYTF.

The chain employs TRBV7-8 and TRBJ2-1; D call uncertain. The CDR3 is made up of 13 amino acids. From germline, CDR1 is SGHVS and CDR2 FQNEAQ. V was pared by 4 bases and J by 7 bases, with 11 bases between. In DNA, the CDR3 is TGTGCCAGCAGCTCCACCGCAGCGAATGAGCAGTTCTTC. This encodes CASSSTAANEQFF.

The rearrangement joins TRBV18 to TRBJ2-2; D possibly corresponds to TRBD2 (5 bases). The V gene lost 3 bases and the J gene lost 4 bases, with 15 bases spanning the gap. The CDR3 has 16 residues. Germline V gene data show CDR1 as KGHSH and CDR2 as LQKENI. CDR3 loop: CASSPLGISSTGELFF. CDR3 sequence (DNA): TGTGCCAGCTCACCTCTCGGGATCTCTAGCACCGGGGAGCTGTTTTTT.

The CDR3 nucleotides read TGTGCCAGCAGTGAATGGACAGGTGCCCCCTACGAGCAGTACTTC. Amino acids: CASSEWTGAPYEQYF. This chain uses TRBV6-1 with TRBJ2-7, with TRBD1 matching over 7 bases. The J segment lost 2 bases and the V segment lost 2 bases, leaving 6 bases of the junction unmatched. The V gene's germline CDR1 is MNHNS and CDR2 SASEGT. CDR3 size: 15 residues.

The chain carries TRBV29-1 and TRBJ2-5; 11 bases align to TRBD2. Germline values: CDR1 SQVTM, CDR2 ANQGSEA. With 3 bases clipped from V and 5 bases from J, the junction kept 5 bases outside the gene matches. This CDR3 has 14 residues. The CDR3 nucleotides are TGCAGCGTTGATATTAGCGGGAGGGAGGAGACCCAGTACTTC. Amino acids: CSVDISGREETQYF.

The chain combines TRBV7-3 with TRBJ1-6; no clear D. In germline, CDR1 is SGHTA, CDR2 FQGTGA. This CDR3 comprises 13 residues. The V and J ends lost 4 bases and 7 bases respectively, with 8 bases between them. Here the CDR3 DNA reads TGTGCCAGCAGCTACCAACACAATTCACCCCTCCACTTT. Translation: CASSYQHNSPLHF.

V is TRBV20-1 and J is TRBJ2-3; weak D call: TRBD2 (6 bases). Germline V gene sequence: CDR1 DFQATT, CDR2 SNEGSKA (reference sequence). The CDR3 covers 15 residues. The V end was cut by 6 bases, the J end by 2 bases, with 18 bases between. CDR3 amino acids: CSASTGTLATDTQYF. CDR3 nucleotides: TGCAGTGCCAGTACAGGAACACTAGCCACAGATACGCAGTATTTT.

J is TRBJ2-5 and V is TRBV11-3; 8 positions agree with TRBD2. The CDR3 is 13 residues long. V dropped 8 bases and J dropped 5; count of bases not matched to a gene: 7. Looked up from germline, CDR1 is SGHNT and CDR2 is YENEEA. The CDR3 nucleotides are TGTGCCAGCGCCCGGGGGGGGCCTGAGACCCAGTACTTC. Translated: CASARGGPETQYF.

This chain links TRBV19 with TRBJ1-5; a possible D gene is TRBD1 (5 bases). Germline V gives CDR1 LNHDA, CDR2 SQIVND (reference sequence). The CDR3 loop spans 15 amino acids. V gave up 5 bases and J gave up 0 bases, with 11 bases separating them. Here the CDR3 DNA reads TGTGCCAGTAGTGTCGTCGGGGGTAGCAATCAGCCCCAGCATTTT. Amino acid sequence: CASSVVGGSNQPQHF.

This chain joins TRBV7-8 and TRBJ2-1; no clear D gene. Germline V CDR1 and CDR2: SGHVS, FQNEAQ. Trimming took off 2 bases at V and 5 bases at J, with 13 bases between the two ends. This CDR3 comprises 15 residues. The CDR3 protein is CASSLSETSNNEQFF. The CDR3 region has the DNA TGTGCCAGCAGCTTAAGTGAGACTTCGAACAATGAGCAGTTCTTC.

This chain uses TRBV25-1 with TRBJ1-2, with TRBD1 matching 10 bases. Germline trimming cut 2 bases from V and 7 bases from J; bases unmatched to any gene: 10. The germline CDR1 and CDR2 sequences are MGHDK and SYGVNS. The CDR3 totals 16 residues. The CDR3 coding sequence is TGTGCCAGCAGTGAAAGAATGACAGGGGGCGATCTTGGCTACACCTTC. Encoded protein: CASSERMTGGDLGYTF.

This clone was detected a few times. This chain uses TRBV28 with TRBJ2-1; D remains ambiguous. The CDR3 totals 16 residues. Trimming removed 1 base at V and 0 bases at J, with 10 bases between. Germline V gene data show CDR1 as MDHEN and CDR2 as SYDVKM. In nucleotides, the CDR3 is TGTGCCAGCAGTTTATTAAGCCGTAGCTCCTACAATGAGCAGTTCTTC. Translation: CASSLLSRSSYNEQFF.

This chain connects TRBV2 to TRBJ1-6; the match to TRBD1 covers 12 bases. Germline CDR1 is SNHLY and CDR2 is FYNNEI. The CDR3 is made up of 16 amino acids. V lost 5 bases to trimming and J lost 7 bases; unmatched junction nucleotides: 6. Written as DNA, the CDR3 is TGTGCCAGCAGTCATGCGGGACAGGGGGCGAATTCACCCCTCCACTTT. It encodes CASSHAGQGANSPLHF. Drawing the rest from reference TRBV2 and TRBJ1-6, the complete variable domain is EPEVTQTPSHQVTQMGQEVILRCVPISNHLYFYWYRQILGQKVEFLVSFYNNEISEKSEIFDDQFSVERPDGSNFTLKIRSTKLEDSAMYFCASSHAGQGANSPLHFGNGTRLTVT.

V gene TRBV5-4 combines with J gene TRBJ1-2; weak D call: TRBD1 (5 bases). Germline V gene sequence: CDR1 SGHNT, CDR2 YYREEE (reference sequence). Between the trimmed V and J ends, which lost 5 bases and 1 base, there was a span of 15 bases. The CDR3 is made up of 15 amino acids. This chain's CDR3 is CASSYRQPLNYGYTF. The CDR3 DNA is TGTGCCAGCAGTTATAGACAGCCTCTTAACTATGGCTACACCTTC.

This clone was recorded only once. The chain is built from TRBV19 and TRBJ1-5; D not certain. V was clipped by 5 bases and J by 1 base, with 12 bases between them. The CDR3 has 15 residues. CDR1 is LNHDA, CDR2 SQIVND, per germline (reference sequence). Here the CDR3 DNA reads TGTGCCAGTAGTCAGGCAGTAGTAAGCAATCAGCCCCAGCATTTT. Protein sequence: CASSQAVVSNQPQHF. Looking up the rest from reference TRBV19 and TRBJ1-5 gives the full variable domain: DGGITQSPKYLFRKEGQNVTLSCEQNLNHDAMYWYRQDPGQGLRLIYYSQIVNDFQKGDIAEGYSVSREKKESFPLTVTSAQKNPTAFYLCASSQAVVSNQPQHFGDGTRLSIL.

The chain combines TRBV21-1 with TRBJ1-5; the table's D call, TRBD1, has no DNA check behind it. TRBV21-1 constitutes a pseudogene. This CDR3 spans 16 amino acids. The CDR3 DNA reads TGTGCCAGCAGCAAGGGCGGCAGGGTGGGCAATCAGCCCCAGCATTTT. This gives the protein CASSKGGRVGNQPQHF.